This T cell receptor beta chain was observed in a study of shared clonotypes between healthy human individuals. Study context: Each donor had three CD4 naive, three CD4 memory, two CD8 naive and one CD8 memory plate.

Sequencing used immunoSEQ multiplex PCR; TCRdb keeps in-frame clones, though not all of them. Among a few million clones listed, 85% to 95% were seen once. Deletions cut 1 base from V and 4 bases from J, with 11 bases between. This CDR3 is built from 14 residues. Looked up from germline, CDR1 is SGHNT and CDR2 is YYREEE (reference sequence). Concerning this clone itself: As yet, its antigen is unknown.

Overall study results and limits: Unshared clonotypes carried lower generation probabilities than those common to all four donors. At large depth, rarefaction still showed sorted-subset sequencing to be incomplete.

V and J are TRBV5-4 and TRBJ1-1, with D possibly being TRBD1 (5 bases). The sample consisted of naive CD4+ T cells from PBMCs. Subset of the sample: CD45RA+ positively selected. This receptor was taken from a young man in good health. Some clones in this sample may be carry-over from other donors' samples. CDR3: CASSLKGGATEAFF. As DNA, the CDR3 is TGTGCCAGCAGCTTGAAAGGAGGGGCCACTGAAGCTTTCTTT.